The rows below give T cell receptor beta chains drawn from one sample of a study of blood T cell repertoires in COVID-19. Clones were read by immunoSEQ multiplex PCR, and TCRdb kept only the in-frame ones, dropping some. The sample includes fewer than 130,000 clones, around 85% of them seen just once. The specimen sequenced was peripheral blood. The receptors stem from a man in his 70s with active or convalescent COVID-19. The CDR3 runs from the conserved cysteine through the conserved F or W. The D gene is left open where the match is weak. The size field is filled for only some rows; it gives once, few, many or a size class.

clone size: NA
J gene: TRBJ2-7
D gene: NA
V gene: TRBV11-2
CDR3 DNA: TGTGCCAGCACTCTCGACGGACTCATCGGTTACGAGCAGTACTTC
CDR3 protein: CASTLDGLIGYEQYF

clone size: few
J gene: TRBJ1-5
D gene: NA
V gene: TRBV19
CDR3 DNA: TGTGCCAGTAGTAGAGCGGCGGGCCAGCCCCAGCATTTT
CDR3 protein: CASSRAAGQPQHF

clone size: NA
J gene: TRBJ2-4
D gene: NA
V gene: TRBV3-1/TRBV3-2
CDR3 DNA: TGTGCCAGCAGCCAAGAGCGGGTAGCCAAAAACATTCAGTACTTC
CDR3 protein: CASSQERVAKNIQYF

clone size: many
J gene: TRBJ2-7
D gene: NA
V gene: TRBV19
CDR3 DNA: TGTGCCAGTAGTATAGAACAGGGCTACGAGCAGTACTTC
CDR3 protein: CASSIEQGYEQYF

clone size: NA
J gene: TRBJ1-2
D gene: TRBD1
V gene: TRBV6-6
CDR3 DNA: TGTGCCAGCAGTTCCGGGACAGGGGCAGGTTATGGCTACACCTTC
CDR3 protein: CASSSGTGAGYGYTF

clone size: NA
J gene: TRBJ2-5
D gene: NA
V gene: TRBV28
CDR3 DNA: TGTGCCAGCAGTTTATGGGAGGAGGGTAAAGAGACCCAGTACTTC
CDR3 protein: CASSLWEEGKETQYF

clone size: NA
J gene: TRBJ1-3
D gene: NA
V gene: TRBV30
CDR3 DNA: TGTGCCTGGGGCAGGGGCTCTGGAAACACCATATATTTT
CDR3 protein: CAWGRGSGNTIYF

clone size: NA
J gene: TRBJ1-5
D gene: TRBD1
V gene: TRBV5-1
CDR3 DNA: TGCGCCAGCAGCACCGGACAGGGGGAACAGCCCCAGCATTTT
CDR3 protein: CASSTGQGEQPQHF

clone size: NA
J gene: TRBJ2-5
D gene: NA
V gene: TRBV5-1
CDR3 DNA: TGCGCCAGCAGCTTGGAGGGCCAGGGCGAGACCCAGTACTTC
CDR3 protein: CASSLEGQGETQYF

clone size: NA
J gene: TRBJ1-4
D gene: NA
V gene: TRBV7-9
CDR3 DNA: TGTGCCAGCAGCTTAAGGGGGATGAGTGAAAAACTGTTTTTT
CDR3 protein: CASSLRGMSEKLFF

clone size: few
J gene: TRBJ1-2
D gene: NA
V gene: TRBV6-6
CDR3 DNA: TGTGCCAGCAGTACAGGGACGGCTAACTATGGCTACACCTTC
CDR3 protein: CASSTGTANYGYTF

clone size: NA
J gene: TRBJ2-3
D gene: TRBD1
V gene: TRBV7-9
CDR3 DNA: TGTGCCAGCAGCTTGGGGGACAGGGGCATCACAGATACGCAGTATTTT
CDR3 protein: CASSLGDRGITDTQYF

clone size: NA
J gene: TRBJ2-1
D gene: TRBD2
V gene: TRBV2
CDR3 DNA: TGTGCCAGCATGCCCTTTAGCGGGATCGATCGCAATGAGCAGTTCTTC
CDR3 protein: CASMPFSGIDRNEQFF

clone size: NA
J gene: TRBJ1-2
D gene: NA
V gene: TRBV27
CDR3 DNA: TGTGCCAGCAGTTTTTGGGGGGGCGTTGGGTATGGCTACACCTTC
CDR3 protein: CASSFWGGVGYGYTF

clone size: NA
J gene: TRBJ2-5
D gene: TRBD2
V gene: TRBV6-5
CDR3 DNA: TGTGCCAGCAGTTACGGGGCGGGACTAGAGGTCGAGACCCAGTACTTC
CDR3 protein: CASSYGAGLEVETQYF

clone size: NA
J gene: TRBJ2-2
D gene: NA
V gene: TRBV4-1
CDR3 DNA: TGCGCCAGCAGCCAACGTCCGGGGAGGAACACCGGGGAGCTGTTTTTT
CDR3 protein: CASSQRPGRNTGELFF

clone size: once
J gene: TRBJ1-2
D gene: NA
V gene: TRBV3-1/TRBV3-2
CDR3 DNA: TGTGCCAGCAGCCAAGATTGGAGGGGACTGCTAGTCTATGGCTACACCTTC
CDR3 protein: CASSQDWRGLLVYGYTF

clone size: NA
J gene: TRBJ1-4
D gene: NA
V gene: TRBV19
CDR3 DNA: TGTGCCAGTAGTATTAGCCCCGGGACTAATGAAAAACTGTTTTTT
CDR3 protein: CASSISPGTNEKLFF

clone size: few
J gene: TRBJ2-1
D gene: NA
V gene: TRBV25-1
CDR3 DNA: TGTGCCAGCAGTCCTCTGCCGGAGTACAATGAGCAGTTCTTC
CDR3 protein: CASSPLPEYNEQFF

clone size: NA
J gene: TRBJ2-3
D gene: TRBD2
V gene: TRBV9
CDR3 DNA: TGTGCCAGCAGCGTAGAGGTCGCTAGCGGGAAGTCAGATACGCAGTATTTT
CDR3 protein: CASSVEVASGKSDTQYF

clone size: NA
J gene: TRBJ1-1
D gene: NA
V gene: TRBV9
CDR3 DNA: TGTGCCAGCAGCGCTTCACAAAACACTGAAGCTTTCTTT
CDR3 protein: CASSASQNTEAFF

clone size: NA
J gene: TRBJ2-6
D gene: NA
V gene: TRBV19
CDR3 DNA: TGTGCCAGTACCTACAGTAGCTCTGGGGCCAACGTCCTGACTTTC
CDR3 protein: CASTYSSSGANVLTF

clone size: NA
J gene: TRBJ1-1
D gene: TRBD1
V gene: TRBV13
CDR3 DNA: TGTGCCAGCAGCTTAACGACAGGGGGTTTGAACACTGAAGCTTTCTTT
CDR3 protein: CASSLTTGGLNTEAFF

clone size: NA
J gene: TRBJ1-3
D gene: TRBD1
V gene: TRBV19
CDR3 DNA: TGTGCCAGTAGCCCTATCGGACAGGGACCTGGAAACACCATATATTTT
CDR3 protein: CASSPIGQGPGNTIYF

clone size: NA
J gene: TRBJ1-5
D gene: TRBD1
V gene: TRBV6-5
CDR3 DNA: TGTGCCACCAATCCAGGGGGCAACCAGCCCCAGCATTTT
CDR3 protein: CATNPGGNQPQHF

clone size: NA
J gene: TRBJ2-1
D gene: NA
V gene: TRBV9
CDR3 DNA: TGTGCCAGCAGCTCCCGACTGGGTGCCTACAATGAGCAGTTCTTC
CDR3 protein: CASSSRLGAYNEQFF

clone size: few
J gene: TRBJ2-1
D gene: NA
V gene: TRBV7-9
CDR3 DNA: TGTGCCAGCAGCCGGGACTTCAATGAGCAGTTCTTC
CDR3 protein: CASSRDFNEQFF

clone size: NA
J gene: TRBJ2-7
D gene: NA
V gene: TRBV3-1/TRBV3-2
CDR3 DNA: TGTGCCAGCAGCCAATCAGACGAGCAGTACTTC
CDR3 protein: CASSQSDEQYF